The 31 T cell receptor beta chains in this list originate from one sample, sequenced in a study of OX40 agonist ivuxolimab in advanced cancers. Method: immunoSEQ multiplex PCR; TCRdb's copy keeps in-frame clones and lacks some. Among 50,000 to 65,000 clones listed, approximately 86% were seen once. This specimen consisted of CD4+ or CD8+ T cells sorted from blood, obtained in a trial of the OX40 agonist ivuxolimab. The receptors derive from an adult with an advanced solid tumor such as melanoma, head and neck, liver or kidney cancer.

The CDR3 DNA reads TGTGCCAGCAGCTTAGACATTACCGGGAGCCGGGTATTTTTT. Translating gives CASSLDITGSRVFF. V and J are TRBV5-4 and TRBJ1-4; no definite D call. Trimming shortened V by 2 bases and J by 17 bases, and 22 bases separated the two germline ends. Germline CDR1 SGHNT, CDR2 YYREEE (reference sequence). The CDR3 loop spans 14 amino acids. Variable domain in full (rest from reference TRBV5-4 and TRBJ1-4): ETGVTQSPTHLIKTRGQQVTLRCSSQSGHNTVSWYQQALGQGPQFIFQYYREEENGRGNFPPRFSGLQFPNYSSELNVNALELDDSALYLCASSLDITGSRVFFGSGTQLSVL.

This chain joins TRBV11-3 and TRBJ2-3; tentatively, D is TRBD2 (6 bases). Trimming cost V 8 bases and J 5 bases, with 17 bases left between them. This CDR3 has 14 residues. Germline V lookup: CDR1 SGHNT, CDR2 YENEEA. The CDR3 here is CASAASDALDTQYF. The CDR3 DNA follows: TGTGCCAGCGCGGCTAGCGATGCTCTAGATACGCAGTATTTT.

The V gene is TRBV6-1, the J gene TRBJ1-2; D remains ambiguous. This CDR3 has 14 residues. Trimming pared 2 bases from V and 4 bases from J, leaving 11 bases between. Germline lookup yields CDR1 MNHNS and CDR2 SASEGT. CDR3 in DNA: TGTGCCAGCAGTGAAAGGGAACCACTCTATGGCTACACCTTC. It specifies CASSEREPLYGYTF.

This chain joins TRBV4-3 and TRBJ1-2; D ambiguous. The CDR3 is 12 residues long. Trimming took 3 bases from V and 5 from J, leaving 7 bases between them. Germline V gene sequence: CDR1 LGHNA, CDR2 YSLEER. CDR3 coding DNA: TGCGCCAGCAGCCAGGGAGATTATGGCTACACCTTC. Translation gives CASSQGDYGYTF.

The chain uses TRBV5-1 and TRBJ1-1; no clear D gene. This CDR3 has 14 residues. CDR1 SGHRS and CDR2 YFSETQ come from the germline V gene. V dropped 3 bases and J dropped 1 base, with 10 bases sitting between them. CDR3 loop: CASSSPYQNTEAFF. CDR3 in DNA: TGCGCCAGCAGCTCCCCATATCAGAACACTGAAGCTTTCTTT.

The chain uses TRBV5-4 and TRBJ2-2, with TRBD2 identical over 11 bases. Germline loops: CDR1 SGHNT, CDR2 YYREEE (reference sequence). V gave up 4 bases and J gave up 1 base; unmatched junction bases: 6. CDR3 length equals 17 residues. CDR3 nucleotide sequence: TGTGCCAGCAGCCAAGCCGGGACTAGCGGGAACACCGGGGAGCTGTTTTTT. Translated: CASSQAGTSGNTGELFF.

This clone was recorded once. The chain combines TRBV11-1 with TRBJ2-7, with D perhaps TRBD2 (5 bases). Per the germline V gene, CDR1 is SGHAT and CDR2 is FQDESV (reference sequence). Trimming cost V 1 base and J 0 bases, with 7 bases left between them. This CDR3 has 14 residues. The CDR3 coding sequence is TGTGCCAGCAGCTTAGGAGGGAGCTCCTACGAGCAGTACTTC. Translation: CASSLGGSSYEQYF.

The rearrangement joins TRBV28 to TRBJ2-5; D is unclear. The V gene's germline CDR1 is MDHEN and CDR2 SYDVKM. This CDR3 is built from 15 residues. V was trimmed by 6 bases and J by 5 bases, leaving 19 bases between them. CDR3 loop: CASSLNKPSRETQYF. Here the CDR3 DNA reads TGTGCCAGCAGCCTAAATAAACCCTCCAGGGAGACCCAGTACTTC.

The chain recombines TRBV27 with TRBJ2-7; 10 positions agree with TRBD1. CDR1 is MNHEY and CDR2 is SMNVEV in the germline V gene (reference sequence). This CDR3 is built from 13 residues. Trimming took 5 bases from V and 4 from J; bases not matched to a gene: 2. The CDR3 DNA reads TGTGCCAGCAGTAGGACAGGGGGTTACGAGCAGTACTTC. Translating it yields CASSRTGGYEQYF.

A single count supports this clone. This chain uses TRBV28 with TRBJ1-2, with 8 nucleotides matching TRBD1. The junction had 7 bases not matched to a gene; V was cut back by 3 bases and J by 7 bases. The CDR3 is 14 residues long. Germline CDR1 MDHEN, CDR2 SYDVKM. CDR3 region: CASSFLDRAFGYTF. CDR3 nucleotide sequence: TGTGCCAGCAGTTTCTTGGACAGGGCGTTTGGCTACACCTTC.

The genes are TRBV27 and TRBJ2-3, with D possibly being TRBD1 (5 bases). This CDR3 has 17 amino acids. With 6 bases removed from V and 0 bases from J, the gap between germline ends came to 19 bases. Germline V gene lookup returns CDR1 MNHEY and CDR2 SMNVEV (reference sequence). The DNA for the CDR3 is TGTGCCAGCAGCTCTGACAGAATCCTATTTAGCACAGATACGCAGTATTTT. It encodes CASSSDRILFSTDTQYF.

The chain is built from TRBV28 and TRBJ2-7; 7 nucleotides line up with TRBD1. The CDR3 covers 14 residues. Per the germline V gene, CDR1 is MDHEN and CDR2 is SYDVKM. J gave up 3 bases and V 5 bases, and 7 bases lay outside the gene matches. In nucleotides, the CDR3 is TGTGCCAGCAGTGACTTGACAGGGAGCTACGAGCAGTACTTC. This gives the protein CASSDLTGSYEQYF.

The chain recombines TRBV6-5 with TRBJ2-3, with a tentative D call TRBD2 (6 bases). The CDR3 runs to 13 residues. CDR1 MNHEY and CDR2 SVGAGI come from the germline V gene. V gave up 6 bases and J gave up 4 bases, with 11 bases separating them. As DNA, the CDR3 is TGTGCCAGCAGCCGGAGGGAGGCAGATACGCAGTATTTT. Protein: CASSRREADTQYF.

The chain joins TRBV7-2 to TRBJ1-5; D ambiguous. From germline, CDR1 is SGHTA and CDR2 FQGNSA. The length of the CDR3 is 13 residues. Trimming pared 1 base from V and 4 bases from J, leaving 5 bases between. CDR3 residues: CASSLERNQPQHF. The CDR3 nucleotides read TGTGCCAGCAGCTTAGAAAGGAATCAGCCCCAGCATTTT.

The J gene is TRBJ1-2, the V gene TRBV4-1; 7 bases are a match to TRBD1. J was trimmed by 4 bases and V by 1 base; bases with no gene match: 0. Germline V CDR1 and CDR2: MGHRA, YSYEKL. The length of the CDR3 is 13 residues. CDR3 DNA sequence: TGCGCCAGCAGCCAAGGACAGGGCTATGGCTACACCTTC. This translates into CASSQGQGYGYTF.

V is TRBV2 and J is TRBJ1-4; D gene uncertain. This CDR3 is built from 12 residues. Germline CDR1 SNHLY, CDR2 FYNNEI. With 8 bases removed from V and 5 bases from J, the gap between germline ends came to 9 bases. The CDR3 reads CASERRNEKLFF. In DNA form, the CDR3 reads TGTGCCAGCGAGAGGCGGAATGAAAAACTGTTTTTT.

The gene calls are TRBV11-2 and TRBJ2-1; the D is unclear. Germline assignment: CDR1 SGHAT and CDR2 FQNNGV. V dropped 1 base and J dropped 0 bases, with 10 bases sitting between them. CDR3 length: 16 residues. The CDR3 region has the DNA TGTGCCAGCAGCTTAGCCAGCAGCGCCTCCTACAATGAGCAGTTCTTC. Translation: CASSLASSASYNEQFF.

V gene TRBV6-6 combines with J gene TRBJ2-1; D is uncertain. The CDR3 covers 13 residues. The V gene lost 6 bases and the J gene lost 4 bases, with 10 bases spanning the gap. From germline, CDR1 is MNHNY and CDR2 SVGAGI (reference sequence). This chain's CDR3 is CASSLLPYNEQFF. Here the CDR3 DNA reads TGTGCCAGCAGCCTCCTTCCGTACAATGAGCAGTTCTTC.

The chain recombines TRBV6-4 with TRBJ2-7; D ambiguous. The V end was cut by 4 bases, the J end by 1 base, with 14 bases between. Germline V lookup: CDR1 MRHNA, CDR2 SNTAGT. The CDR3 runs 15 residues. This chain's CDR3 is CASSVRLCLSYEQYF. CDR3 sequence (DNA): TGTGCCAGCAGTGTGCGGCTTTGCCTTTCCTACGAGCAGTACTTC.

This clone has just one count. The chain employs TRBV19 and TRBJ2-1; 7 bases align to TRBD2. The CDR3 sequence is 14 residues long. V trimming: 4 bases; J trimming: 5 bases; junction bases outside the gene matches: 5. Germline CDR1 LNHDA, CDR2 SQIVND (reference sequence). The CDR3 protein is CASSREGLDNEQFF. CDR3 nucleotides: TGTGCCAGTAGTAGGGAGGGCCTCGACAATGAGCAGTTCTTC.

This chain links TRBV28 with TRBJ1-1; 7 positions match TRBD1. Germline CDR1 MDHEN, CDR2 SYDVKM. V lost 4 bases, J lost 1 base, and 6 bases stayed unmatched. CDR3 size: 15 residues. CDR3 DNA: TGTGCCAGCAGTTCCACAGGGGTAGGGAACACTGAAGCTTTCTTT. This encodes CASSSTGVGNTEAFF.

The genes are TRBV30 and TRBJ1-2, with TRBD1 matching over 8 bases. The CDR3 sequence is 15 residues long. Germline assignment: CDR1 GTSNPN and CDR2 SVGIG (reference sequence). J gave up 4 bases and V 0 bases, and 7 bases lay outside the gene matches. The CDR3 DNA sequence: TGTGCCTGGAGTGTCGGCAGGGGGCATGCCTATGGCTACACCTTC. Translating it yields CAWSVGRGHAYGYTF.

This clone was counted once. The gene calls are TRBV6-6 and TRBJ2-7; 10 nucleotides match TRBD1. V dropped 0 bases and J dropped 6; count of bases not matched to a gene: 5. Germline V gives CDR1 MNHNY, CDR2 SVGAGI (reference sequence). This CDR3 region has 15 residues. CDR3 in DNA: TGTGCCAGCAGTTACTCGGGGACAGGGGTAGGCGAGCAGTACTTC. This translates into CASSYSGTGVGEQYF.

V and J are TRBV5-1 and TRBJ2-2, with a possible D match to TRBD2 (5 bases). The ends were cut back, 5 bases at V and 0 bases at J, with 14 bases in the middle. Per the germline V gene, CDR1 is SGHRS and CDR2 is YFSETQ. The CDR3 runs to 16 residues. In DNA, the CDR3 is TGCGCCAGCAGTTCCTTGGGAGCGGCGAACACCGGGGAGCTGTTTTTT. It yields the protein CASSSLGAANTGELFF.

The chain uses TRBV5-4 and TRBJ2-5; 8 bases map to TRBD2. Germline-derived CDR1 and CDR2 are SGHNT and YYREEE (reference sequence). This CDR3 is 14 amino acids long. The CDR3 region has the DNA TGTCCCTCCTCGGTAGCGGGAAGTCAAGAGACCCAGTACTTC. Amino acid sequence: CPSSVAGSQETQYF.

The chain couples TRBV6-1 to TRBJ1-3; D unclear. Germline CDR1 is MNHNS and CDR2 is SASEGT. The CDR3 is made up of 17 amino acids. Trimming removed 2 bases at V and 0 bases at J, with 14 bases between. CDR3 residues: CASSEMGSTSSGNTIYF. Here the CDR3 DNA reads TGTGCCAGCAGTGAAATGGGGAGTACAAGCTCTGGAAACACCATATATTTT.

This clone was seen a handful of times. In DNA form, the CDR3 reads TGTGCCAGCAGCCCGAAGGGCCCAGATACGCAGTATTTT. Residues: CASSPKGPDTQYF. V and J are TRBV7-9 and TRBJ2-3, with no clear D. The germline V gene encodes CDR1 SEHNR and CDR2 FQNEAQ (reference sequence). The CDR3 runs to 13 residues. Trimming stripped 5 bases from V and 4 bases from J, with 10 bases between.

The rearrangement uses TRBV18 and TRBJ2-3; no firm D call. The V gene lost 6 bases and the J gene lost 5 bases, with 15 bases spanning the gap. Germline V gene data show CDR1 as KGHSH and CDR2 as LQKENI. This CDR3 has 14 residues. Here the CDR3 DNA reads TGTGCCAGCTCTCCGGGCAGCCTAGAAGATACGCAGTATTTT. Encoded protein: CASSPGSLEDTQYF.

The chain joins TRBV6-5 to TRBJ1-2; 11 positions match TRBD1. This CDR3 spans 15 amino acids. Germline V gene lookup returns CDR1 MNHEY and CDR2 SVGAGI. V dropped 6 bases and J dropped 4; count of bases not matched to a gene: 7. DNA of the CDR3: TGTGCCAGCAGATTAGGACAGGGGGCCGGCTATGGCTACACCTTC. Translated, it gives CASRLGQGAGYGYTF.

V is TRBV10-3 and J is TRBJ1-1; D not resolved. The CDR3 sequence is 14 residues long. Germline V gene sequence: CDR1 ENHRY, CDR2 SYGVKD. V was shortened by 5 bases and J by 0 bases, with 10 bases between the two germline ends. In nucleotides, the CDR3 is TGTGCCATCAGTCCGACAACTATGAACACTGAAGCTTTCTTT. Translation gives CAISPTTMNTEAFF.

The rearrangement joins TRBV7-2 to TRBJ2-1, with D uncertain. V dropped 2 bases and J dropped 2 bases, with 7 bases sitting between them. Germline CDR1 is SGHTA and CDR2 is FQGNSA. This CDR3 is 14 amino acids long. The CDR3 here is CASSLSGPYNEQFF. CDR3 coding DNA: TGTGCCAGCAGCTTATCCGGGCCCTACAATGAGCAGTTCTTC.